This T cell receptor beta chain emerged from a study of blood T cell repertoires in COVID-19. Turning to the study itself: Samples came from the United States, Italy and Spain, spanning acute and convalescent COVID-19.

Participants, roughly 18 to 89 years old, spanned some 23 US areas. Participant-reported clinical history was the basis for cohort assignment. The protocol was immunoSEQ multiplex PCR, while the TCRdb copy is restricted to in-frame clones and leaves out a portion. The table shows 350,000 to 500,000 clones, with about 88% occurring only once. Germline V gene sequence: CDR1 SGHRS, CDR2 YFSETQ. The CDR3 loop spans 16 amino acids. Unmatched junction bases numbered 5, after V lost 3 bases and J lost 2 bases. Sequenced sample: PBMCs or T cells enriched from blood (not recorded which). This chain uses TRBV5-1 with TRBJ2-3; 11 positions agree with TRBD2. The receptor was isolated from a woman aged 18-29 years who had been exposed to COVID-19. The CDR3 coding sequence is TGCGCCAGCAGCTCGACTAGCGGGATTACCACAGATACGCAGTATTTT. This translates into CASSSTSGITTDTQYF.